This T cell receptor beta chain was recorded in a study of cytomegalovirus exposure and HLA in healthy donors. Study at large: A subsequent analysis reported that the roughly 120 validation repertoires were produced on the same platform that had also been used for the 600 to 700 first-cohort repertoires.

The table came from immunoSEQ multiplex PCR; TCRdb's copy has only in-frame clones and leaves some out. Found here are 20,000 to 25,000 clones, around 97% of them singletons; the top ten hold 10%. J gave up 7 bases and V 3 bases, and 2 bases lay outside the gene matches. Germline V CDR1 and CDR2: SQVTM, ANQGSEA. The CDR3 totals 12 residues. The source is a man between 25 and 39 years old in good health and CMV-seropositive. Sample: PBMCs. The V call is TRBV29-1, the J call TRBJ2-1; TRBD1 matches at 8 bases. The CDR3 DNA reads TGCAGCGTTGACAGGGGGCCAAATGAGCAGTTCTTC. It is translated as CSVDRGPNEQFF.